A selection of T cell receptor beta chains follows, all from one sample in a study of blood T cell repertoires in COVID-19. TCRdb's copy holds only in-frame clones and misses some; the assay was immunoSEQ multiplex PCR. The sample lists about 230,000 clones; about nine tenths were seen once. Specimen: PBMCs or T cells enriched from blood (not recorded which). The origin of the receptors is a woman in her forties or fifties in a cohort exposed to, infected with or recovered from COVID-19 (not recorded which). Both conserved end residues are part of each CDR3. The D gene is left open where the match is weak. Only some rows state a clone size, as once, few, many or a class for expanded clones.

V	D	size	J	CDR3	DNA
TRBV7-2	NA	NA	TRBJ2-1	CASSEYGVYNEQFF	TGTGCCAGCAGCGAATACGGGGTCTACAATGAGCAGTTCTTC
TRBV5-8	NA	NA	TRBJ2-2	CASSEEFGGELFF	TGTGCCAGCAGTGAGGAATTTGGCGGGGAGCTGTTTTTT
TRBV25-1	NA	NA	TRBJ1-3	CASSDTGGNTIYF	TGTGCCAGCAGTGATACAGGGGGAAACACCATATATTTT
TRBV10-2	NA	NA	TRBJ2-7	CASSEGSSYEQYF	TGCGCCAGCAGTGAGGGTAGCTCCTACGAGCAGTACTTC
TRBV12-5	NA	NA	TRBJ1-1	CASGLSNSVSSGAFF	TGTGCTAGTGGTTTGTCAAACTCGGTTTCCTCGGGGGCTTTCTTT
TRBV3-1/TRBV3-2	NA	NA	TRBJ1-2	CASSQPEAGGYTF	TGTGCCAGCAGCCAACCCGAGGCGGGAGGCTACACCTTC
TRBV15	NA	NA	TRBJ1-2	CATSREMGAVANYGYTF	TGTGCCACCAGCAGAGAGATGGGGGCAGTAGCTAACTATGGCTACACCTTC
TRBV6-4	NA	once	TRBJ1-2	CASNFGGPPFYGYTF	TGTGCCAGCAACTTCGGGGGTCCGCCTTTCTATGGCTACACCTTC
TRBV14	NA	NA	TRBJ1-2	CASSFRTENYGYTF	TGTGCCAGCAGCTTCCGGACAGAAAACTATGGCTACACCTTC
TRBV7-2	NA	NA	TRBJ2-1	CASSLVIGGGGNEQFF	TGTGCCAGCAGCTTAGTGATTGGGGGGGGCGGCAATGAGCAGTTCTTC
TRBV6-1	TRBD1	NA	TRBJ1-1	CASREGGWGTEAFF	TGTGCCAGCAGGGAAGGGGGCTGGGGCACTGAAGCTTTCTTT
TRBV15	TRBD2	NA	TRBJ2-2	CATSGSGGPGELFF	TGTGCCACCAGCGGTAGCGGGGGGCCCGGGGAGCTGTTTTTT
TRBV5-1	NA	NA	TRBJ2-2	CASSLTNTGELFF	TGCGCCAGCAGCTTAACTAACACCGGGGAGCTGTTTTTT
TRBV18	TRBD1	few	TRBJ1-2	CASSPEGAPVYGYTF	TGTGCCAGCTCACCCGAGGGGGCGCCGGTATATGGCTACACCTTC
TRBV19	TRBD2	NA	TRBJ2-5	CASSTQKRGGPFVETQYF	TGTGCCAGTAGTACACAAAAGCGGGGGGGCCCTTTCGTAGAGACCCAGTACTTC
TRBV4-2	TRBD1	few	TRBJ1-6	CASSQGDRVNSPLHF	TGTGCCAGCAGCCAGGGGGACAGGGTGAATTCACCCCTCCACTTT
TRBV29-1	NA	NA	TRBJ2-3	CSVAQDTDTQYF	TGCAGCGTTGCACAAGACACAGATACGCAGTATTTT
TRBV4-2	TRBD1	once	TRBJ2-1	CASSQDRTGRNEQFF	TGTGCCAGCAGCCAAGACCGGACAGGGAGGAATGAGCAGTTCTTC
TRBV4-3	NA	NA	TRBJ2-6	CASSQDPQSGANVLTF	TGCGCCAGCAGCCAAGATCCCCAGTCTGGGGCCAACGTCCTGACTTTC
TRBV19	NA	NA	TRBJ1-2	CASSISPNYGYTF	TGTGCCAGTAGTATCTCTCCGAACTATGGCTACACCTTC
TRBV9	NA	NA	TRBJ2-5	CASSVGTNQETQYF	TGTGCCAGCAGCGTAGGGACTAACCAAGAGACCCAGTACTTC
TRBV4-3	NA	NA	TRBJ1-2	CASSQDPGRDGYTF	TGCGCCAGCAGCCAAGATCCGGGGAGGGATGGCTACACCTTC
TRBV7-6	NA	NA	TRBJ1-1	CASSLNPGTDTEAFF	TGTGCCAGCAGCCTGAACCCGGGAACCGACACTGAAGCTTTCTTT
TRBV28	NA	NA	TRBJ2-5	CASTWGSLYQETQYF	TGTGCCAGCACTTGGGGCAGCCTGTACCAAGAGACCCAGTACTTC
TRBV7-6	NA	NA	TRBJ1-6	CASSPWSGDNSPLHF	TGTGCCAGCAGCCCGTGGTCGGGAGATAATTCACCCCTCCACTTT
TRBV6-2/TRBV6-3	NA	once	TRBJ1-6	CASSYRGSPLHF	TGTGCCAGCAGTTACAGGGGTTCACCCCTCCACTTT
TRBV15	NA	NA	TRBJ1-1	CATSRDPGDYTEAFF	TGTGCCACCAGCAGAGACCCAGGGGATTACACTGAAGCTTTCTTT
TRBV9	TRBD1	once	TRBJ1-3	CASSRDRATGNTIYF	TGTGCCAGCAGCCGGGACAGAGCCACTGGAAACACCATATATTTT
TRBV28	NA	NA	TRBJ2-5	CASIRTWGRGVQETQYF	TGTGCCAGCATCCGAACCTGGGGCAGGGGAGTCCAAGAGACCCAGTACTTC
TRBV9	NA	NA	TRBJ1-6	CASSPQSSSNSPLHF	TGTGCCAGCAGCCCACAGAGCAGCTCTAATTCACCCCTCCACTTT
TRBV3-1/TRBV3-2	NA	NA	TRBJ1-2	CASSSTNYGYTF	TGTGCCAGCTCTAGCACTAACTATGGCTACACCTTC
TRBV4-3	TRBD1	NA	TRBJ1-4	CASSPSRRQGAEKLFF	TGCGCCAGCAGCCCCTCCCGGAGACAGGGGGCTGAAAAACTGTTTTTT
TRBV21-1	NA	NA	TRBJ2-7	CASSTCKGVPYEQYF	TGTGCCAGCAGCACGTGCAAAGGAGTCCCCTACGAGCAGTACTTC
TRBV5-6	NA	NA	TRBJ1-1	CASSPPLGGTEAFF	TGTGCCAGCAGCCCGCCCTTGGGGGGCACTGAAGCTTTCTTT
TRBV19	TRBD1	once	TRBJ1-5	CASTPGQETPQHF	TGTGCCAGCACACCGGGACAGGAGACCCCCCAGCATTTT
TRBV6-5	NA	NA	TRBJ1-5	CASSSMGARQPQHF	TGTGCCAGCAGTTCAATGGGGGCGCGACAGCCCCAGCATTTT
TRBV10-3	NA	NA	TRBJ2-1	CAAAGAYRDEQFF	TGTGCCGCCGCGGGGGCTTACCGGGATGAGCAGTTCTTC
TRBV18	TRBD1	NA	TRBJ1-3	CASSPTTGADGNTIYF	TGTGCCAGCTCACCCACGACAGGGGCGGATGGAAACACCATATATTTT
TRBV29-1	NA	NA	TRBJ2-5	CSVASPRQGGETQYF	TGCAGCGTTGCCTCCCCACGGCAGGGAGGAGAGACCCAGTACTTC
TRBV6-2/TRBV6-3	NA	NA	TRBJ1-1	CASSYSQVSAEAFF	TGTGCCAGCAGTTACTCGCAGGTTTCAGCTGAAGCTTTCTTT
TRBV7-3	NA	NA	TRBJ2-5	CASSLQTGPQETQYF	TGTGCCAGCAGCTTGCAAACAGGTCCCCAAGAGACCCAGTACTTC
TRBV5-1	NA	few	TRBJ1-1	CASSAYRVGTEAFF	TGCGCCAGCAGCGCCTACAGGGTTGGCACTGAAGCTTTCTTT
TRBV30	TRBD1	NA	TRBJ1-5	CAWSVRGNQPQHF	TGTGCCTGGAGTGTCAGGGGGAATCAGCCCCAGCATTTT
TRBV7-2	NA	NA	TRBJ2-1	CASSHRTDSSYNEQFF	TGTGCCAGCAGCCACCGGACAGACAGCTCCTACAATGAGCAGTTCTTC
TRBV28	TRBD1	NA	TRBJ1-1	CASKGQGALTMNTEAFF	TGTGCCAGTAAAGGACAGGGGGCCTTAACAATGAACACTGAAGCTTTCTTT
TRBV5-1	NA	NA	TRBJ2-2	CASSLAGTGELFF	TGCGCCAGCAGCTTGGCGGGCACCGGGGAGCTGTTTTTT
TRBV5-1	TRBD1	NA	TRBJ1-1	CASSLTGDTEAFF	TGCGCCAGCAGCTTGACAGGGGACACTGAAGCTTTCTTT
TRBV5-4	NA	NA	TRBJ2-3	CASSSLAAGARTDTQYF	TGTGCCAGCAGCTCCTTAGCGGCGGGGGCCCGCACAGATACGCAGTATTTT
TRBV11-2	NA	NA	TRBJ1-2	CASRYGGLGYGYTF	TGTGCCAGCAGGTACGGGGGTTTGGGCTATGGCTACACCTTC
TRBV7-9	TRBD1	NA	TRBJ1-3	CASSFAGGSTIYF	TGTGCCAGCAGCTTTGCAGGGGGAAGTACCATATATTTT
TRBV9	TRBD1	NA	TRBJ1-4	CASSDTGTAREKLFF	TGTGCCAGCAGCGACACCGGGACAGCCCGTGAAAAACTGTTTTTT
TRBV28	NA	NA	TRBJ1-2	CASRAQGNYGYTF	TGTGCCAGCAGGGCACAGGGAAACTATGGCTACACCTTC